The 2 T cell receptor beta chains below were found in one sample sequenced in a study of control samples from healthy donors and cancer patients (dated by TCRdb to about 2020). Receptor amplification or capture employed the immunoSEQ multiplex PCR assay. Held by TCRdb, this immuneACCESS table contains in-frame sequences only and omits some clones. Under half of the omission traces to an unresolved V gene where checked; the cause of the rest is unknown. The sample table shows about 120,000 clones, and about 91% are seen once. The ten top clones hold less than 3.5% of the sample. The sample was blood. The receptors here all came from a man aged 35-49 years in good health.

The genes are TRBV20-1 and TRBJ2-2; D is unresolved. The V end was cut by 3 bases, the J end by 4 bases, with 9 bases between. This CDR3 region has 13 residues. Looked up from germline, CDR1 is DFQATT and CDR2 is SNEGSKA (reference sequence). This CDR3 reads CSASPSRTGELFF. The CDR3 nucleotides read TGCAGTGCTAGTCCGTCCCGCACCGGGGAGCTGTTTTTT.

The chain's CDR3 is CSASPSIYEQYF. The CDR3 region has the DNA TGCAGTGCTAGTCCGTCTATTTACGAGCAGTACTTC. This chain connects TRBV20-1 to TRBJ2-7; D call uncertain. From germline, CDR1 is DFQATT and CDR2 SNEGSKA (reference sequence). Trimming pared 3 bases from V and 4 bases from J, leaving 10 bases between. This CDR3 is built from 12 residues.